The rows below give T cell receptor beta chains drawn from one sample of a study of T cell responses to AZD1222 COVID-19 vaccine. Sequencing was performed with immunoSEQ multiplex PCR; in TCRdb, only in-frame clones are kept and a portion is missing. The data show under 130,000 clones, over 80% seen once. The source material was peripheral blood, sampled on day 0 of AZD1222 vaccination. The receptors shown here come from an adult in good health. Each CDR3 is given with its conserved first and last residue. A D gene is named only where the DNA matches it firmly. Rows give clone size only sometimes, using once, few, many, or a class for an expanded clone.

CDR3 length: 14
clone size: .
V gene: TRBV7-9
D gene: .
J gene: TRBJ2-7
CDR3 DNA: TGTGCCAGCAGCCCTTTGGACGTTAGCTACGAGCAGTACTTC
CDR3 protein: CASSPLDVSYEQYF

CDR3 length: 16
clone size: .
V gene: TRBV6-5
D gene: .
J gene: TRBJ2-7
CDR3 DNA: TGTGCCAGCAGTTACTCGAATCCGAAATTGGCCTACGAGCAGTACTTC
CDR3 protein: CASSYSNPKLAYEQYF

CDR3 length: 16
clone size: .
V gene: TRBV5-4
D gene: TRBD1
J gene: TRBJ2-3
CDR3 DNA: TGTGCCAGCAGCTTGTCTTCCACAGGGGTTGGTAGTGCGCAGTATTTT
CDR3 protein: CASSLSSTGVGSAQYF

CDR3 length: 16
clone size: .
V gene: TRBV18
D gene: TRBD2
J gene: TRBJ2-1
CDR3 DNA: TGTGCCAGCTCATCCAAAGCGGGAGGGGATTACAATGAGCAGTTCTTC
CDR3 protein: CASSSKAGGDYNEQFF

CDR3 length: 15
clone size: .
V gene: TRBV6-5
D gene: .
J gene: TRBJ1-3
CDR3 DNA: TGTGCCAGCAGTTACTCCCGCTTCTCTGGAAACACCATATATTTT
CDR3 protein: CASSYSRFSGNTIYF

CDR3 length: 16
clone size: .
V gene: TRBV6-2/TRBV6-3
D gene: .
J gene: TRBJ2-2
CDR3 DNA: TGTGCCAGCACCCCAGGGGGGGGGCTATTCACCGGGGAGCTGTTTTTT
CDR3 protein: CASTPGGGLFTGELFF

CDR3 length: 16
clone size: once
V gene: TRBV18
D gene: .
J gene: TRBJ2-2
CDR3 DNA: TGTGCCAGCTCACCGCCAAGGGACGGCCCCACCGGGGAGCTGTTTTTT
CDR3 protein: CASSPPRDGPTGELFF

CDR3 length: 17
clone size: .
V gene: TRBV11-2
D gene: TRBD1
J gene: TRBJ2-2
CDR3 DNA: TGTGCCAGCAGCTCGGGCGCCTTGACAGGGGGCACCGGGGAGCTGTTTTTT
CDR3 protein: CASSSGALTGGTGELFF

CDR3 length: 13
clone size: few
V gene: TRBV4-2
D gene: .
J gene: TRBJ2-7
CDR3 DNA: TGTGCCAGCAGCCAAGGGACAGATTACGAGCAGTACTTC
CDR3 protein: CASSQGTDYEQYF

CDR3 length: 16
clone size: .
V gene: TRBV28
D gene: .
J gene: TRBJ2-7
CDR3 DNA: TGTGCCAGCAACTCAATGGGACAATCTTCCGGGGCCGAGCAGTACTTC
CDR3 protein: CASNSMGQSSGAEQYF

CDR3 length: 13
clone size: once
V gene: TRBV25-1
D gene: .
J gene: TRBJ2-7
CDR3 DNA: TGTGCCAGCAGTTCATGGGGGTTCAACGAGCAGTACTTC
CDR3 protein: CASSSWGFNEQYF

CDR3 length: 16
clone size: .
V gene: TRBV2
D gene: .
J gene: TRBJ2-1
CDR3 DNA: TGTGCCAGCAGCGATCCGTTGCGGAGCTCCTACAATGAGCAGTTCTTC
CDR3 protein: CASSDPLRSSYNEQFF

CDR3 length: 13
clone size: .
V gene: TRBV6-5
D gene: .
J gene: TRBJ1-5
CDR3 DNA: TGTGCCAGCAGTTACGACGGGAATCAGCCCCAGCATTTT
CDR3 protein: CASSYDGNQPQHF

CDR3 length: 12
clone size: .
V gene: TRBV6-6
D gene: TRBD2
J gene: TRBJ2-5
CDR3 DNA: TGTGTTAGCGGGAGGCCCCAAGAGACCCAGTACTTC
CDR3 protein: CVSGRPQETQYF

CDR3 length: 15
clone size: .
V gene: TRBV24-1
D gene: .
J gene: TRBJ1-1
CDR3 DNA: TGTGCCACCAGTGCCGGGCCCTCTGTGAACACTGAAGCTTTCTTT
CDR3 protein: CATSAGPSVNTEAFF

CDR3 length: 13
clone size: .
V gene: TRBV9
D gene: .
J gene: TRBJ2-3
CDR3 DNA: TGTGCCAGCAGTGTAACTAGTTCAGATACGCAGTATTTT
CDR3 protein: CASSVTSSDTQYF

CDR3 length: 17
clone size: .
V gene: TRBV24-1
D gene: TRBD2
J gene: TRBJ2-2
CDR3 DNA: TGTGCCACCAGTGATTTAGAGGGGAGCGGGAGAGGCGGGGAGCTGTTTTTT
CDR3 protein: CATSDLEGSGRGGELFF

CDR3 length: 16
clone size: .
V gene: TRBV3-1/TRBV3-2
D gene: TRBD2
J gene: TRBJ2-1
CDR3 DNA: TGTGCCAGCAGCGGACTAGCGGGGGGCCGCCTAAATGAGCAGTTCTTC
CDR3 protein: CASSGLAGGRLNEQFF

CDR3 length: 15
clone size: .
V gene: TRBV4-1
D gene: TRBD2
J gene: TRBJ2-1
CDR3 DNA: TGCGCCAGCAGCCACCTAGCGGGGCGGTACAATGAGCAGTTCTTC
CDR3 protein: CASSHLAGRYNEQFF

CDR3 length: 14
clone size: .
V gene: TRBV5-1
D gene: .
J gene: TRBJ2-7
CDR3 DNA: TGCGCCAGCAGCTTGGCAGGGGTGGACTACGAGCAGTACTTC
CDR3 protein: CASSLAGVDYEQYF

CDR3 length: 14
clone size: .
V gene: TRBV7-9
D gene: TRBD1
J gene: TRBJ2-7
CDR3 DNA: TGTGCCAGCAGCTTTGGACAGGGGATAATTGAGCAGTACTTC
CDR3 protein: CASSFGQGIIEQYF

CDR3 length: 16
clone size: many
V gene: TRBV5-1
D gene: .
J gene: TRBJ2-2
CDR3 DNA: TGCGCCAGCAGCTTGGGCTACACAGGGGAGGCCGGGGAGCTGTTTTTT
CDR3 protein: CASSLGYTGEAGELFF

CDR3 length: 14
clone size: .
V gene: TRBV4-2
D gene: .
J gene: TRBJ2-1
CDR3 DNA: TGTGCCAGCAGCCAAGATTTCTGGAAGGGTGAGCAGTTCTTC
CDR3 protein: CASSQDFWKGEQFF

CDR3 length: 14
clone size: .
V gene: TRBV10-3
D gene: TRBD1
J gene: TRBJ2-2
CDR3 DNA: TGTGCCATCAAAGGACAGGGGGCTAACGGGGAGCTGTTTTTT
CDR3 protein: CAIKGQGANGELFF

CDR3 length: 15
clone size: .
V gene: TRBV7-2
D gene: TRBD2
J gene: TRBJ2-7
CDR3 DNA: TGTGCCAGCAGCTTACTAGCGGGGGCCTCCTACGAGCAGTACTTC
CDR3 protein: CASSLLAGASYEQYF

CDR3 length: 14
clone size: .
V gene: TRBV28
D gene: TRBD2
J gene: TRBJ2-1
CDR3 DNA: TGTGCCAGCACCACCGGGGGGTCCTACAATGAGCAGTTCTTC
CDR3 protein: CASTTGGSYNEQFF

CDR3 length: 13
clone size: once
V gene: TRBV10-3
D gene: TRBD2
J gene: TRBJ2-1
CDR3 DNA: TGTGCCATCAGCAGCGGGGGGTACAATGAGCAGTTCTTC
CDR3 protein: CAISSGGYNEQFF

CDR3 length: 16
clone size: .
V gene: TRBV6-7
D gene: .
J gene: TRBJ2-7
CDR3 DNA: TGTGCCAGCAGTTCCCAGAAAGAGCTGCCCTCCTACGAGCAGTACTTC
CDR3 protein: CASSSQKELPSYEQYF

CDR3 length: 16
clone size: .
V gene: TRBV2
D gene: TRBD1
J gene: TRBJ1-6
CDR3 DNA: TGTGCCAGCAGTGCAGTACAGGGGGCGCAAAGTTCACCCCTCCACTTT
CDR3 protein: CASSAVQGAQSSPLHF

CDR3 length: 13
clone size: .
V gene: TRBV28
D gene: .
J gene: TRBJ2-7
CDR3 DNA: TGTGCCAGCAGAGGGACACCGGGCTACGAGCAGTACTTC
CDR3 protein: CASRGTPGYEQYF

CDR3 length: 17
clone size: .
V gene: TRBV5-1
D gene: .
J gene: TRBJ1-5
CDR3 DNA: TGCGCCAGCAGCTTGCAACCCCTATCCGATAGCAATCAGCCCCAGCATTTT
CDR3 protein: CASSLQPLSDSNQPQHF

CDR3 length: 15
clone size: .
V gene: TRBV9
D gene: TRBD2
J gene: TRBJ2-3
CDR3 DNA: TGTGCCAGCAGCGTAGTTGCGGGAGCGGCAGATACGCAGTATTTT
CDR3 protein: CASSVVAGAADTQYF

CDR3 length: 13
clone size: .
V gene: TRBV27
D gene: .
J gene: TRBJ1-1
CDR3 DNA: TGTGCCAGCAGTTTACGGGGGAACACTGAAGCTTTCTTT
CDR3 protein: CASSLRGNTEAFF

CDR3 length: 17
clone size: .
V gene: TRBV3-1/TRBV3-2
D gene: TRBD2
J gene: TRBJ2-2
CDR3 DNA: TGTGCCAGCAGCCAAGCCGCTAGCGGGGGGGACACCGGGGAGCTGTTTTTT
CDR3 protein: CASSQAASGGDTGELFF

CDR3 length: 13
clone size: .
V gene: TRBV18
D gene: .
J gene: TRBJ1-5
CDR3 DNA: TGTGCCAGCTCACCGGGGCAGAATCAGCCCCAGCATTTT
CDR3 protein: CASSPGQNQPQHF

CDR3 length: 15
clone size: .
V gene: TRBV7-8
D gene: .
J gene: TRBJ1-2
CDR3 DNA: TGTGCCAGCAGCTTCCCCCCGGGCCGGTTGGATGGCTACACCTTC
CDR3 protein: CASSFPPGRLDGYTF

CDR3 length: 18
clone size: .
V gene: TRBV24-1
D gene: .
J gene: TRBJ2-6
CDR3 DNA: TGTGCCACCAGTGATGTGACAGGCTGGATTTCTGGGGCCAACGTCCTGACTTTC
CDR3 protein: CATSDVTGWISGANVLTF

CDR3 length: 13
clone size: .
V gene: TRBV19
D gene: .
J gene: TRBJ2-1
CDR3 DNA: TGTGCCAGTAGTATGGTGGGGCGCGTTGAGCAGTTCTTC
CDR3 protein: CASSMVGRVEQFF

CDR3 length: 15
clone size: .
V gene: TRBV7-9
D gene: .
J gene: TRBJ2-2
CDR3 DNA: TGTGCCAGCAGCTATGGGGGCCCGAACACCGGGGAGCTGTTTTTT
CDR3 protein: CASSYGGPNTGELFF

CDR3 length: 16
clone size: few
V gene: TRBV12-5
D gene: TRBD2
J gene: TRBJ2-7
CDR3 DNA: TGTGCTAGTGGTTTCCGCCAGCGGGAGGGCCCCTACGAGCAGTACTTC
CDR3 protein: CASGFRQREGPYEQYF

CDR3 length: 15
clone size: few
V gene: TRBV25-1
D gene: TRBD2
J gene: TRBJ2-5
CDR3 DNA: TGTGCCAGCAGTGACCTAGCGGGGTCCCAAGAGACCCAGTACTTC
CDR3 protein: CASSDLAGSQETQYF

CDR3 length: 16
clone size: few
V gene: TRBV27
D gene: TRBD1
J gene: TRBJ1-1
CDR3 DNA: TGTGCCAGCAGCCCGGGCCCGACAGGGTTGAACACTGAAGCTTTCTTT
CDR3 protein: CASSPGPTGLNTEAFF

CDR3 length: 12
clone size: .
V gene: TRBV2
D gene: .
J gene: TRBJ1-1
CDR3 DNA: TGTGCCAGCAACGTAGTAATGGTCCGGACGTTCTTT
CDR3 protein: CASNVVMVRTFF

CDR3 length: 15
clone size: .
V gene: TRBV19
D gene: TRBD1
J gene: TRBJ1-6
CDR3 DNA: TGTGCCAGTAGTATTGGACAGGCCCTAAATTCACCCCTCCACTTT
CDR3 protein: CASSIGQALNSPLHF

CDR3 length: 15
clone size: .
V gene: TRBV19
D gene: .
J gene: TRBJ1-1
CDR3 DNA: TGTGCCAGTAGTCCCCGTTGGGGGCCCAACACTGAAGCTTTCTTT
CDR3 protein: CASSPRWGPNTEAFF

CDR3 length: 12
clone size: .
V gene: TRBV6-5
D gene: .
J gene: TRBJ1-3
CDR3 DNA: TGTGCCAGCAGTACCCCTGGAAACACCATATATTTT
CDR3 protein: CASSTPGNTIYF

CDR3 length: 14
clone size: .
V gene: TRBV4-1
D gene: .
J gene: TRBJ2-5
CDR3 DNA: TGCGCCAGCAGCCCGAGACAGCCTCAAGAGACCCAGTACTTC
CDR3 protein: CASSPRQPQETQYF

CDR3 length: 14
clone size: .
V gene: TRBV10-1
D gene: .
J gene: TRBJ2-7
CDR3 DNA: TGCGCCAGCAGTGAAGGGGGGGCCTCCTACGAGCAGTACTTC
CDR3 protein: CASSEGGASYEQYF

CDR3 length: 18
clone size: .
V gene: TRBV11-2
D gene: .
J gene: TRBJ1-1
CDR3 DNA: TGTGCCAGCAGCTTAGTGAGGACAGCCAACCCCATGAACACTGAAGCTTTCTTT
CDR3 protein: CASSLVRTANPMNTEAFF

CDR3 length: 16
clone size: .
V gene: TRBV4-2
D gene: TRBD1
J gene: TRBJ1-3
CDR3 DNA: TGTGCCAGCAGCCAGGCCGACCGGGACAGGGAAAACACCATATATTTT
CDR3 protein: CASSQADRDRENTIYF

CDR3 length: 12
clone size: .
V gene: TRBV28
D gene: .
J gene: TRBJ1-5
CDR3 DNA: TGTGCCAGCAGTTTATTAGCAGATCCCCAGCATTTT
CDR3 protein: CASSLLADPQHF

CDR3 length: 15
clone size: .
V gene: TRBV4-1
D gene: .
J gene: TRBJ1-4
CDR3 DNA: TGCGCCAGCAGCCCGCAGGGGTCGACTAATGAAAAACTGTTTTTT
CDR3 protein: CASSPQGSTNEKLFF

CDR3 length: 13
clone size: .
V gene: TRBV5-8
D gene: TRBD2
J gene: TRBJ2-2
CDR3 DNA: TGTGCCAGCAGCACGGGAGGGGCCGGGGAGCTGTTTTTT
CDR3 protein: CASSTGGAGELFF